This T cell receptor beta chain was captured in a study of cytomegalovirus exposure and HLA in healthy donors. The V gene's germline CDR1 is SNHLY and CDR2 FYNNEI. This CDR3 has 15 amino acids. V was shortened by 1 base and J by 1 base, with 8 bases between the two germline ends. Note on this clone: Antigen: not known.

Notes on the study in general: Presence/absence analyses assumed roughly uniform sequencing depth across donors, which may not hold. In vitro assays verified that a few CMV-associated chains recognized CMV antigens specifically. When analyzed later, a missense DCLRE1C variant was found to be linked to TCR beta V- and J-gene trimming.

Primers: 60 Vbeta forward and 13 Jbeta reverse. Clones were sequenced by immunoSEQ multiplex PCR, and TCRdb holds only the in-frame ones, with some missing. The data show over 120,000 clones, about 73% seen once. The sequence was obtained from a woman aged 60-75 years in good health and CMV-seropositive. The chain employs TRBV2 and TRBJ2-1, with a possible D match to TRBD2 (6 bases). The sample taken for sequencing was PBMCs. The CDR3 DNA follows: TGTGCCAGCAGTGAAGGAGGAGGGTCCTACAATGAGCAGTTCTTC. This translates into CASSEGGGSYNEQFF.